Here is one T cell receptor (beta chain) with its context. Its antigen is still unknown. Nothing much larger sits one base from this clone, and base qualities are not available. The sample originates from a study of cytomegalovirus exposure and HLA in healthy donors (TCRdb year 2017). Background on the whole study: A later analysis indicated that the 95 to 150 validation repertoires were generated on the platform also employed for the approximately 700 repertoires of the first cohort. The study was designed to test whether signatures of past pathogen exposure could be identified by cataloging public T cell receptors. Along with the approximately 650-subject first cohort, a separate validation cohort of 120 different subjects was used. High-throughput TCR immunosequencing, statistical association of individual TCRs with disease status, and machine learning were combined to predict cytomegalovirus infection status. What the authors observed across the whole study: Most TCR sequences were seen in very few donors, while some public TCRs were found in many individuals. In vitro tests confirmed that three of the cytomegalovirus-associated TCR beta chains recognize cytomegalovirus antigens. The study gave a list of 150 to 200 TCR beta chains associated with cytomegalovirus. In a later analysis, TCRs clustered in the first cohort were found to also tend to co-occur in the roughly 120 validation repertoires, with approximately 94% of cluster scores above 0. Cytomegalovirus status was reported to be diagnosed by the classifier with high specificity and sensitivity in both the original and validation cohorts. The validation cohort had no HLA typing available for a later analysis, so co-occurrence within that cohort was assessed over all 120 or so repertoires. The authors suggested that the approach could potentially be extended to other disease states and immunological phenotypes.

Library prep was done by the immunoSEQ multiplex PCR assay. The original pipeline was this. A statistical classification framework was developed to diagnose cytomegalovirus status using the catalog of TCR beta chain sequences. The table was pulled from immuneACCESS by TCRdb, which kept in-frame rearrangements only. Such tables lose some clones; where checked, under half of the loss comes from unresolved V genes, and the rest has no known cause. The V and J calls and the clone size are those of that table, but D and trimming were determined from the DNA. The sample table records 300,000 to 350,000 clones; approximately 86% of these occur just once. Of the sample, around 0.88% falls within the top ten clones. Separate from the roughly 700-subject first cohort, the validation cohort of roughly 120 subjects was the group to which the donors belonged. Sequencing was performed on PBMCs. This receptor was obtained from a man under 40 in good health and CMV-seronegative.

CDR3 region: CASSGLSYEQYF. The DNA sequence reads TGTGCCTCCTCGGGACTTTCTTACGAGCAGTACTTC. The rearrangement combines TRBV30 with TRBJ2-7, and TRBD2 may be the D gene, going by 6 matching bases. CDR1 and CDR2, per the germline V gene (reference sequence), are GTSNPN and SVGIG. Deletion took 7 bases off V and 4 bases off J, with a span of 14 bases between the germline ends. The CDR3 contains 12 residues, cysteine and phenylalanine counted. Of the read, only the CDR3 DNA is kept; its 36 bases are in frame from base 1.